What follows is one T cell receptor beta chain and its context. Its antigen is still unknown. The record has no base qualities; no much larger clone is one base away. The same CDR3 arises from other DNA sequences in this sample as well. This entry is derived from a study of shared clonotypes between healthy human individuals (dated by TCRdb to the early 2020s). In the study overall: Three men and a couple of women, aged 18 to 49 years, made up the cohort. To increase sequencing depth and limit assay-specific biases, different laboratories used diverse techniques to prepare libraries and sequence TCR repertoires. Per donor, leukapheresis produced somewhere between about 0.9 and 9.5 billion PBMCs. For each donor, CD4 naive and CD4 memory were each given three plates, CD8 naive was given two plates, and CD8 memory was given one plate. Blood TCR repertoires of roughly five healthy adults were deeply sequenced to estimate repertoire size and the extent of clonotype sharing between individuals. What the study reported, not specific to this receptor: Naive subsets generally had larger estimated clonotype richness than memory subsets did. The genetic and exposure-history diversity represented was limited by the small number of donors. Compared with non-shared clonotypes, clonotypes shared by all four sorted-subset donors had higher generation probabilities. Even with the large sequencing depth, rarefaction of the sorted-subset datasets indicated that sequencing was incomplete. Sampling was restricted to blood, and TCR repertoires in tissues likely differ from the TCR repertoires found in blood. When a handful of donors were compared, the shared fraction of clonotypes was around 4.6% for naive CD4, 3.5% for naive CD8, 2% to 2.5% for memory CD4, and 0.35% to 0.4% for memory CD8. Pairwise subsampling indicated that sequencing depth was expected to affect the degree of clonotype sharing among donors.

Using the deep immunoSEQ assay, TCR CDR3 regions were amplified from genomic DNA by multiplex PCR. Genomic DNA extracted from each cell subset was distributed evenly over all wells of several immunoSEQ 96-well plates, and each plate served as one replicate. For sorted subsets, around 200 ng genomic DNA, equal to 30,000 or so T cell genomes, was loaded into each replicate PCR. Purified libraries were measured with a Qubit 3.0 fluorometer, size-checked on a Bioanalyzer 2100, and measured again with the KAPA Library Quantification kit. Each immunoSEQ 96-well plate was sequenced on its own single-read 150-cycle Illumina NextSeq 550 flow cell. The original methods were these. The immunoSEQ output contained only junctional sequences without quality scores, so filtering could not match that applied to full-length reads. Sequences were annotated with PyIR, a Python wrapper for IgBLAST v1.9, and V/J genes and CDR3 were assigned using IMGT germline references. Any read was removed if the V/J assignment was weak (E-value above 1e-6), the CDR3 was missing, or the read contained stop codons, out-of-frame junctions, or ambiguous translated residues. V3J clonotypes were defined as sequences sharing an identical inferred V gene, J gene, and CDR3 amino acid sequence. Percentage overlap between repertoires was calculated by dividing the number of shared unique clonotypes by the size of the smaller repertoire. RTK rarefaction, the Chao1 estimator, and Recon v2.1 estimates of unobserved clonotypes were used to assess repertoire richness. Generation probabilities for all TCRbeta clonotypes obtained by the gDNA method from several donors were computed using OLGA. The clones in this table, taken by TCRdb from immuneACCESS, are in-frame only. Not every clone is retained; where verified, under half of the shortfall comes from an unresolved V gene, and the cause of the rest is unknown. V, J and clone size are those of that table, while D and trimming were read from the DNA. The sample table holds some 2 million clones, of which 85% to 95% were seen once. The ten largest make up 0.1% to 0.15% of the sample.

The CDR3 has 14 amino acids, counting the end cysteine and phenylalanine. The sequence is cut down to CDR3 DNA, 42 bases in frame from base 1. The germline V gene yields SGDLS for CDR1 and YYNGEE for CDR2. At the junction V is shortened by 0 bases and J by 5 bases; bases outside the gene matches: 3. Healthy HIV-negative adults with no recently reported acute infections or vaccinations were included as donors. All donors were Caucasian adults living in Nashville, Tennessee, USA. CD4+ T cells were enriched by magnetic negative selection; naive cells were then positively selected on CD45RA, and the negative fraction formed the memory subset. Blood was collected by leukapheresis, and PBMCs were isolated by Ficoll-Histopaque density gradient centrifugation and then cryopreserved in liquid nitrogen vapor phase. Analytical flow cytometry was used to check the purity and quantity of each magnetically sorted T cell population. Genomic DNA was isolated from every sorted fraction and measured by UV absorbance on a Nanodrop 2000c.

The chain was built from TRBV9 and TRBJ2-5, and 8 bases in between align with TRBD2. The sequenced sample consisted of naive CD4+ T cells sorted from blood. The cell subset or site label on this specimen signifies: CD45RA+ positively selected. The sequence derives from a man between 18 and 29 years old in good health. In nucleotide form, the sequence is TGTGCCAGCAGCGTAGCGGGGGGGTGGGAGACCCAGTACTTC. Its translation reads: CASSVAGGWETQYF.